This is a list of T cell receptor beta chains from one sample in a study of T cell repertoires in cytomegalovirus infection. TCRdb recomputed calls from the reads with MiXCR, one row per CDR3 protein. The sample lists some 300,000 distinct CDR3 sequences, around 9.6% seen once, with approximately 2.4% in the top ten. Input material: PBMCs. These receptors all stem from a human donor in good health (CMV status not recorded). Some clones in this sample may be carry-over from other donors' samples. Both conserved end residues are part of each CDR3. Fields, in order: V gene, J gene, clone size, D gene, CDR3 protein, CDR3 DNA. D genes are given only for firm matches. Clone size is not always given. Where it is, it says once, few, many or a class for expanded clones.

v_call: TRBV7-6
j_call: TRBJ2-1
clone_size: NA
d_call: NA
cdr3_aa: CGSSLRNEQFF
cdr3_nt: TGTGGCAGCAGCTTACGGAATGAGCAGTTCTTC

v_call: TRBV12-3/TRBV12-4
j_call: TRBJ1-6
clone_size: many
d_call: NA
cdr3_aa: CASSLEVGVGSPLHF
cdr3_nt: TGTGCCAGCAGTTTAGAAGTTGGGGTAGGCTCACCCCTCCACTTT

v_call: TRBV7-2
j_call: TRBJ2-3
clone_size: many
d_call: NA
cdr3_aa: CASSLGGGGVRDTQYF
cdr3_nt: TGTGCCAGCAGCTTAGGAGGAGGGGGGGTTAGGGATACGCAGTATTTT

v_call: TRBV20-1
j_call: TRBJ1-6
clone_size: few
d_call: NA
cdr3_aa: CSARDRQGLRYNSPLHF
cdr3_nt: TGCAGTGCTAGAGATCGGCAGGGACTTAGGTACAATTCACCCCTCCACTTT

v_call: TRBV5-6
j_call: TRBJ2-1
clone_size: many
d_call: NA
cdr3_aa: CASSTLGRQFF
cdr3_nt: TGTGCCAGCAGCACCCTTGGGAGGCAGTTCTTC

v_call: TRBV25-1
j_call: TRBJ1-6
clone_size: many
d_call: TRBD1
cdr3_aa: CASGGQGVSSYNSPLHF
cdr3_nt: TGTGCCAGCGGGGGACAGGGGGTAAGCTCCTATAATTCACCCCTCCACTTT

v_call: TRBV5-1
j_call: TRBJ2-5
clone_size: NA
d_call: NA
cdr3_aa: CASSLVAIQETQYF
cdr3_nt: TGCGCCAGCAGCTTGGTGGCCATCCAAGAGACCCAGTACTTC

v_call: TRBV29-1
j_call: TRBJ1-1
clone_size: few
d_call: NA
cdr3_aa: CSVSGGAITEAFF
cdr3_nt: TGCAGCGTTTCGGGGGGGGCGATTACTGAAGCTTTCTTT

v_call: TRBV6-6
j_call: TRBJ2-5
clone_size: NA
d_call: NA
cdr3_aa: CASRWTSKETQYF
cdr3_nt: TGTGCCAGCAGGTGGACCAGTAAAGAGACCCAGTACTTC

v_call: TRBV5-5
j_call: TRBJ1-3
clone_size: many
d_call: NA
cdr3_aa: CASSLQGNTIYF
cdr3_nt: TGTGCCAGCAGCTTGCAGGGAAACACCATATATTTT

v_call: TRBV6-1
j_call: TRBJ2-1
clone_size: many
d_call: TRBD2
cdr3_aa: CASKRGYNEQFF
cdr3_nt: TGTGCCAGCAAGCGGGGCTACAATGAGCAGTTCTTC

v_call: TRBV28
j_call: TRBJ1-2
clone_size: NA
d_call: NA
cdr3_aa: CASRFGGSPGANYGYTF
cdr3_nt: TGTGCCAGCAGATTTGGGGGATCACCAGGTGCTAACTATGGCTACACCTTC

v_call: TRBV28
j_call: TRBJ1-5
clone_size: few
d_call: TRBD1
cdr3_aa: CASSLVQGGNQPQHF
cdr3_nt: TGTGCCAGCAGCCTGGTACAGGGGGGCAATCAGCCCCAGCATTTT

v_call: TRBV10-3
j_call: TRBJ2-7
clone_size: few
d_call: NA
cdr3_aa: CAISEQGGYEQYF
cdr3_nt: TGTGCCATCAGTGAACAGGGCGGCTACGAGCAGTACTTC

v_call: TRBV28
j_call: TRBJ1-1
clone_size: many
d_call: NA
cdr3_aa: CASSFYREAFF
cdr3_nt: TGTGCCAGCAGTTTTTACCGGGAGGCTTTCTTT

v_call: TRBV7-9
j_call: TRBJ1-4
clone_size: many
d_call: NA
cdr3_aa: CASSWGSTVMKGLFF
cdr3_nt: TGTGCCAGCAGCTGGGGTTCGACGGTAATGAAAGGACTGTTTTTT

v_call: TRBV28
j_call: TRBJ2-5
clone_size: NA
d_call: TRBD2
cdr3_aa: CASSPSGGAQETQYF
cdr3_nt: TGTGCCAGCAGCCCTAGCGGGGGGGCACAAGAGACCCAGTACTTC

v_call: TRBV7-3
j_call: TRBJ1-1
clone_size: many
d_call: NA
cdr3_aa: CASSSRPPNTEAFF
cdr3_nt: TGTGCCAGCAGCTCCCGACCCCCAAACACTGAAGCTTTCTTT

v_call: TRBV6-2/TRBV6-3
j_call: TRBJ2-7
clone_size: many
d_call: NA
cdr3_aa: CASKITGIYEQYF
cdr3_nt: TGTGCCAGCAAGATTACAGGGATCTACGAGCAGTACTTC

v_call: TRBV2
j_call: TRBJ1-4
clone_size: many
d_call: NA
cdr3_aa: CASSEGRGGNEKLFF
cdr3_nt: TGTGCCAGCAGTGAAGGAAGGGGAGGGAACGAAAAACTGTTTTTT

v_call: TRBV6-1
j_call: TRBJ2-1
clone_size: many
d_call: NA
cdr3_aa: CASSSGLEQFF
cdr3_nt: TGTGCCAGCAGTAGTGGACTTGAGCAGTTCTTC

v_call: TRBV5-1
j_call: TRBJ1-2
clone_size: NA
d_call: TRBD1
cdr3_aa: CASSEGQGIYGYTF
cdr3_nt: TGCGCCAGCAGCGAAGGACAGGGGATCTATGGCTACACCTTC

v_call: TRBV14
j_call: TRBJ1-6
clone_size: NA
d_call: NA
cdr3_aa: CASSHPGVGSPLHF
cdr3_nt: TGTGCCAGCAGCCATCCGGGGGTCGGTTCACCCCTCCACTTT

v_call: TRBV5-1
j_call: TRBJ1-1
clone_size: many
d_call: NA
cdr3_aa: CASSPDGYMNTEAFF
cdr3_nt: TGCGCCAGCAGCCCGGACGGATACATGAACACTGAAGCTTTCTTT

v_call: TRBV12-3/TRBV12-4
j_call: TRBJ2-7
clone_size: many
d_call: NA
cdr3_aa: CASSRQYEQYF
cdr3_nt: TGTGCCAGCAGCCGACAATACGAGCAGTACTTC

v_call: TRBV4-3
j_call: TRBJ2-3
clone_size: NA
d_call: NA
cdr3_aa: CASSQATGGTDTQYF
cdr3_nt: TGCGCCAGCAGCCAAGCTACGGGGGGCACAGATACGCAGTATTTT

v_call: TRBV2
j_call: TRBJ2-1
clone_size: few
d_call: TRBD1
cdr3_aa: CATHATTGTGPNEQFF
cdr3_nt: TGTGCCACCCACGCTACAACCGGGACAGGGCCGAATGAGCAGTTCTTC

v_call: TRBV7-2
j_call: TRBJ1-2
clone_size: many
d_call: TRBD1
cdr3_aa: CASSAGQGEYGYTF
cdr3_nt: TGTGCCAGCAGCGCTGGACAGGGTGAATATGGCTACACCTTC

v_call: TRBV20-1
j_call: TRBJ1-1
clone_size: few
d_call: NA
cdr3_aa: CSARGKRASYTEAFF
cdr3_nt: TGCAGTGCTAGAGGGAAAAGGGCGAGTTACACTGAAGCTTTCTTT

v_call: TRBV7-3
j_call: TRBJ2-3
clone_size: many
d_call: TRBD2
cdr3_aa: CASSSGGADTQYF
cdr3_nt: TGTGCCAGCAGCTCCGGGGGGGCAGATACGCAGTATTTT

v_call: TRBV7-2
j_call: TRBJ2-5
clone_size: many
d_call: TRBD2
cdr3_aa: CASSLPSGLAAGGTQYF
cdr3_nt: TGTGCCAGCAGCTTACCTTCGGGACTAGCGGCCGGAGGGACCCAGTACTTC

v_call: TRBV19
j_call: TRBJ2-7
clone_size: many
d_call: NA
cdr3_aa: CASKAVAWDEQYF
cdr3_nt: TGTGCCAGTAAGGCGGTGGCTTGGGACGAGCAGTACTTC

v_call: TRBV20-1
j_call: TRBJ2-6
clone_size: NA
d_call: TRBD1
cdr3_aa: CSARAWTGAPSGANVLTF
cdr3_nt: TGCAGTGCTAGAGCTTGGACAGGCGCCCCCTCTGGGGCCAACGTCCTGACTTTC

v_call: TRBV12-3/TRBV12-4
j_call: TRBJ1-1
clone_size: many
d_call: NA
cdr3_aa: CASSPDGFEAFF
cdr3_nt: TGTGCCAGCAGCCCCGACGGGTTTGAAGCTTTCTTT

v_call: TRBV20-1
j_call: TRBJ2-4
clone_size: many
d_call: NA
cdr3_aa: CSASGRTSIKNIQYF
cdr3_nt: TGCAGTGCTAGCGGGCGAACTTCCATCAAAAACATTCAGTACTTC

v_call: TRBV28
j_call: TRBJ1-5
clone_size: many
d_call: NA
cdr3_aa: CASSPGTGNQPQHF
cdr3_nt: TGTGCCAGCAGCCCCGGGACGGGGAATCAGCCCCAGCATTTT

v_call: TRBV6-2/TRBV6-3
j_call: TRBJ1-2
clone_size: many
d_call: NA
cdr3_aa: CASSLVSPVLDYGYTF
cdr3_nt: TGTGCCAGCAGTCTTGTGTCGCCAGTCTTGGACTATGGCTACACCTTC

v_call: TRBV6-8
j_call: TRBJ2-2
clone_size: few
d_call: TRBD2
cdr3_aa: CASSYSGLANTGELFF
cdr3_nt: TGTGCCAGCAGTTATTCGGGACTAGCGAACACCGGGGAGCTGTTTTTT

v_call: TRBV4-2
j_call: TRBJ2-7
clone_size: many
d_call: NA
cdr3_aa: CASSQAREAYEQYF
cdr3_nt: TGTGCCAGCAGCCAAGCCAGGGAGGCCTACGAGCAGTACTTC

v_call: TRBV20-1
j_call: TRBJ1-6
clone_size: few
d_call: TRBD1
cdr3_aa: CSAIRDRGRNSPLHF
cdr3_nt: TGCAGTGCTATCCGGGACAGGGGCAGGAATTCACCCCTCCACTTT

v_call: TRBV2
j_call: TRBJ1-1
clone_size: many
d_call: NA
cdr3_aa: CASPLPGSAWTEDTEAFF
cdr3_nt: TGTGCCAGCCCGCTCCCAGGGTCTGCGTGGACAGAGGACACTGAAGCTTTCTTT

v_call: TRBV7-2
j_call: TRBJ2-7
clone_size: many
d_call: NA
cdr3_aa: CASSSRIINEQYF
cdr3_nt: TGTGCCAGCAGCTCCAGAATTATCAACGAGCAGTACTTC

v_call: TRBV7-2
j_call: TRBJ1-2
clone_size: many
d_call: NA
cdr3_aa: CASSFDAGAYGYTF
cdr3_nt: TGTGCCAGCAGCTTCGATGCAGGGGCCTATGGCTACACCTTC

v_call: TRBV20-1
j_call: TRBJ1-2
clone_size: many
d_call: TRBD1
cdr3_aa: CSAGYRQGIDGYTF
cdr3_nt: TGCAGTGCTGGTTACCGACAGGGGATCGATGGCTACACCTTC

v_call: TRBV20-1
j_call: TRBJ1-2
clone_size: many
d_call: NA
cdr3_aa: CSARVGSSNYGYTF
cdr3_nt: TGCAGTGCTAGAGTGGGCAGTTCTAACTATGGCTACACCTTC